This TCR beta chain emerged from a study of T cell responses to AZD1222 COVID-19 vaccine (dated by TCRdb to the early 2020s). At the level of the whole study: AZD1222 recipients given second doses at about 4 weeks or at about 12 weeks were pooled, since spike-specific TCR depth and breadth were not found to differ between the two schedules. A total of about 230 trial participants underwent TCR sequencing, of whom some 210 received two doses of AZD1222 and some 25 received two doses of the MenACWY control vaccine. Trial participants were enrolled by age into subgroups of 18-55, 56-69 and 70-plus years, and roughly 150, 30 and 60 TCR-sequenced participants, respectively, were included in these subgroups. General findings and caveats noted by the study authors: Because no day 14 peak-response samples were available, repertoires were characterized only after the peak T cell response. Epitopes outside the regions mutated in the B.1.351 and B.1.1.7 variants were reportedly recognized by nearly half of the unique spike-specific TCRs. Participants were mostly white British and included more females than males, and it was suggested by the authors that clonal diversity may have been underestimated. The 56-69-year group was small, and its depth increase did not reach significance, likely because of low power. Only 5 to 7 AZD1222 recipients were SARS-CoV-2 seropositive at baseline, limiting conclusions about previously exposed vaccinees. Spike-specific TCR breadth and depth rose significantly after two AZD1222 doses compared with day 0 and with MenACWY recipients. The vaccine-associated CD4 TCRs covered the entire spike protein, and the dominant responses fell in regions 160-218 and 743-854.

Per the publication, the time point label means: baseline before first vaccination. Vaccinee samples were obtained from the UK trials COV001 and COV002, which included a single-blind randomized controlled phase 2/3 trial of AZD1222 (ChAdOx1 nCoV-19) in healthy adults. Trial participant PBMC samples were collected at day 0 and day 28 after the second dose for TCRbeta chain sequencing. Note on this clone: This clone's antigen is unknown. No much larger clonotype is one base removed from it; base qualities were not supplied.

The CDR3 regions of human TCRbeta chains were analyzed by immunosequencing. The study's processing was this. TCRs in the repertoires were matched against a reference library of SARS-CoV-2-specific TCRs that had been generated with the MIRA antigen-specificity platform. Breadth was defined as the fraction of unique TCRs that were SARS-CoV-2-associated. Depth was defined as the fraction of total T cells that were SARS-CoV-2-associated. Using the MIRA data, every spike-specific TCR was mapped to the spike region that the TCR reacted to and assigned to either a CD4 or a CD8 class. Log10-transformed breadth and depth values were compared by one-way ANOVA with Sidak's multiple comparisons tests. TCRdb's version of the immuneACCESS table is confined to in-frame rearrangements and falls short of the full clone set. An unresolved V gene accounts for under half of the shortfall where checked; the remainder is of unknown origin. V and J calls and clone size come straight from that table; D and trimming were deduced from the DNA. The sample table records 90,000 to 110,000 clones; around nine tenths of these occur just once. Clones ranked in the top ten supply 17% of the sample.

Sequencing used peripheral blood, obtained on day 0 of AZD1222 vaccination. The receptor was derived from an adult in good health.

The CDR3 here reads CASRDTGTVNVLTF. The DNA sequence is TGTGCCAGCAGGGATACCGGGACAGTCAACGTCCTGACTTTC. The sequence links TRBV2 to TRBJ2-6, with 7 central nucleotides matching TRBD1. The cysteine opens and the phenylalanine closes a CDR3 of 14 amino acids. CDR3 DNA only is kept here, 42 bases in frame from base 1. Sequences SNHLY (CDR1) and FYNNEI (CDR2) are obtained from the germline V gene. V is pruned by 6 bases and J by 9 bases, leaving 8 bases of the junction without a gene match.